This TCR beta chain was sequenced during a study of T cell responses to AZD1222 COVID-19 vaccine. V dropped 3 bases and J dropped 6 bases, with 13 bases sitting between them. The CDR3 runs 14 residues. Germline V gives CDR1 SGHTA, CDR2 FQGNSA. Note on this clone: What it binds is not known.

Points from the study as a whole: The study found Spike-specific TCR breadth and depth rose after two AZD1222 doses. Clonal diversity was possibly underestimated, and the donors were mostly white British, with more females. Vaccine-related CD4 TCRs covered spike, predominating at 160-218 and 743-854.

The data were produced by immunoSEQ multiplex PCR, yet TCRdb's version contains in-frame clones alone and is incomplete. The table has roughly 120,000 clones, around 89% seen once. This chain links TRBV7-2 with TRBJ2-3; tentatively, D is TRBD1 (6 bases). The source of this sequence is an adult who received the AZD1222 COVID-19 vaccine. The starting material was peripheral blood, obtained 28 days after the second AZD1222 dose. As DNA, the CDR3 is TGTGCCAGCAGCTTGAACCGAAGGGGGGATACGCAGTATTTT. Translated: CASSLNRRGDTQYF.